The T cell receptor beta chain described here comes from a study of long-term antiretroviral therapy in people with HIV. General observations from the study: Narrower CDR3 length ranges marked HIV repertoires relative to controls.

Turning to this clone: What it recognizes is unknown.

immunoSEQ v3.0 was run at survey level. TCRdb's table, derived via immunoSEQ multiplex PCR, lists solely in-frame clones and lacks some. The profile shows tens of thousands of clones, about nine tenths of them singletons. With 6 bases removed from V and 1 base from J, the gap between germline ends came to 12 bases. The CDR3 has 14 amino acids. Germline V lookup: CDR1 LNHDA, CDR2 SQIVND (reference sequence). This clonotype originated in a woman aged 30 to 39 with HIV. Sequences were derived from unsorted PBMCs, sampled 1.8 years before starting antiretroviral therapy. The V and J genes are TRBV19 and TRBJ1-1; D ambiguous. The CDR3 DNA reads as TGTGCCAGTAGCCCGGCGATGGGGAACACTGAAGCTTTCTTT. This gives the protein CASSPAMGNTEAFF.